The 13 T cell receptor beta chains presented below share a single source sample, sequenced in a study of blood T cell repertoires in COVID-19. The table came from immunoSEQ multiplex PCR; TCRdb's copy has only in-frame clones and leaves some out. This sample has under 300,000 clones; approximately 86% occur once, and the top ten carry around 3%. The specimen was PBMCs or T cells enriched from blood (not recorded which). These receptors originate from a woman between 40 and 50 years old with acute COVID-19.

This clone was recorded once. The rearrangement joins TRBV12-5 to TRBJ1-2; D call uncertain. From germline, CDR1 is LGHNT and CDR2 FRNRAP. The CDR3 runs to 13 residues. V was shortened by 4 bases and J by 2 bases, with 8 bases between the two germline ends. The CDR3 region has the DNA TGTGCTAGTGGTTCAGACAAGAACTATGGCTACACCTTC. Encoded protein: CASGSDKNYGYTF.

The rearrangement links TRBV5-1 to TRBJ1-4, with 7 bases matching TRBD1. The CDR3 is made up of 15 amino acids. Trimming at V came to 4 bases and at J to 6 bases, leaving 9 bases not matched to a gene. The germline V gene has CDR1 SGHRS and CDR2 YFSETQ. CDR3 nucleotides: TGCGCCAGCAGCGTACAGGGGCGCTCGGATGAAAAACTGTTTTTT. Its translation: CASSVQGRSDEKLFF.

The chain links TRBV12-3 or TRBV12-4 to TRBJ1-2; D possibly corresponds to TRBD1 (6 bases). Trimming took 2 bases from V and 7 from J, leaving 11 bases between them. CDR3 size: 13 residues. The CDR3 sequence is CASSLQGGGGYTF. Here the CDR3 DNA reads TGTGCCAGCAGTTTACAGGGAGGGGGTGGCTACACCTTC.

The rearrangement joins TRBV2 to TRBJ1-2, with 7 bases fitting TRBD1. The CDR3 extends over 14 amino acids. CDR1 is SNHLY, CDR2 FYNNEI, per germline. J was trimmed by 3 bases and V by 5 bases; bases with no gene match: 6. CDR3 DNA: TGTGCCAGCAGTCCTGCAGGGGGTGACTATGGCTACACCTTC. Protein sequence: CASSPAGGDYGYTF.

This chain joins TRBV11-1 and TRBJ1-4, with TRBD1 matching over 7 bases. The CDR3 covers 16 residues. Germline trimming cut 3 bases from V and 0 bases from J; bases unmatched to any gene: 4. Per the germline V gene, CDR1 is SGHAT and CDR2 is FQDESV (reference sequence). The CDR3 bases are TGTGCCAGCAGCTTGGGAGACAGGGCAACTAATGAAAAACTGTTTTTT. Its translation: CASSLGDRATNEKLFF.

The chain links TRBV29-1 to TRBJ1-1, with D maybe TRBD1 (6 bases). The germline gives CDR1 SQVTM, CDR2 ANQGSEA. This CDR3 region has 16 residues. V shed 5 bases and J shed 5 bases, with 24 bases lying between them. The CDR3 here is CSVSVRQGLTNTEAFF. DNA for the CDR3: TGCAGCGTTTCAGTTCGGCAGGGGCTCACGAATACTGAAGCTTTCTTT.

For the CDR3, the DNA is TGTGCCAGCAGCGCCGGACTAGCGGGCTCCGAGCAGTACTTC. Translated: CASSAGLAGSEQYF. This chain links TRBV9 with TRBJ2-7; 11 bases align to TRBD2. This CDR3 region has 14 residues. Germline V lookup: CDR1 SGDLS, CDR2 YYNGEE. With V trimmed by 3 bases and J by 6 bases, 5 bases remained unmatched.

The chain has TRBV3-1 (or the pseudogene TRBV3-2) and TRBJ1-2; the match to TRBD1 covers 12 bases. The CDR3 covers 16 residues. Trimming cost V 1 base and J 6 bases; bases outside gene matches: 6. Germline CDR1 LGHDT, CDR2 YNNKEL (reference sequence). CDR3 sequence: CASSQAGTGGVDGYTF. Here the CDR3 DNA reads TGTGCCAGCAGCCAAGCCGGGACAGGGGGCGTTGATGGCTACACCTTC.

The CDR3 nucleotides are TGTGCCAGCAGCAAAACCGGGACTAGCGGGAGCTTTGAGCAGTTCTTC. Amino acids: CASSKTGTSGSFEQFF. V gene TRBV7-8 combines with J gene TRBJ2-1; 14 bases fit TRBD2. V gave up 5 bases and J gave up 9 bases; unmatched junction bases: 9. Per germline, CDR1 SGHVS and CDR2 FQNEAQ. The CDR3 spans 16 residues.

The sample holds one count of this clone. The chain recombines TRBV29-1 with TRBJ2-7; D might be TRBD1 (6 bases). V was clipped by 4 bases and J by 5 bases, with 12 bases between them. The V gene's germline CDR1 is SQVTM and CDR2 ANQGSEA. CDR3 length: 12 residues. CDR3 sequence reads: CSVAEQGNEQYF. The CDR3 DNA is TGCAGCGTTGCGGAACAGGGAAACGAGCAGTACTTC.

The genes are TRBV19 and TRBJ1-5, with 8 bases identical to TRBD1. CDR3 length: 17 amino acids. After removal of 0 bases from V and 3 bases from J, the junction contained 7 bases not matched to a gene. Germline values: CDR1 LNHDA, CDR2 SQIVND (reference sequence). The CDR3 sequence is CASSIDRAGGINQPQHF. The CDR3 DNA reads as TGTGCCAGTAGTATAGATCGGGCAGGGGGCATCAATCAGCCCCAGCATTTT.

CDR3 nucleotide sequence: TGTGCCAGCAGCGACCCAGACAGGGGCAAAGGGGACACTGAAGCTTTCTTT. It is translated as CASSDPDRGKGDTEAFF. The chain carries TRBV21-1 and TRBJ1-1; TRBD1 was called by the table and not checked on the DNA. TRBV21-1 is reported as a pseudogene. The length of the CDR3 is 17 residues.

V is TRBV10-3 and J is TRBJ2-7; D perhaps matches TRBD1 (6 bases). V lost 1 base and J lost 6, with 16 bases in between. This CDR3 is built from 15 residues. The germline V gene has CDR1 ENHRY and CDR2 SYGVKD. The CDR3 sequence is CAISEFKGEIAEQYF. The CDR3 DNA reads TGTGCCATCAGTGAGTTTAAGGGGGAAATTGCCGAGCAGTACTTC.